This T cell receptor (beta chain) originates from a study of shared clonotypes between healthy human individuals. General study results and limits: Few donors restricted represented genetic and exposure-history diversity. Generally, naive subsets (rather than memory subsets) showed larger estimated richness.

J gave up 3 bases and V 0 bases, and 11 bases lay outside the gene matches. The CDR3 has 17 amino acids. Germline CDR1 reads LNHNV; CDR2 reads YYDKDF (reference sequence). Splitting of CD4+ cells produced CD45RA+ naive and CD45RA-negative memory subsets. The repertoire was sequenced with immunoSEQ multiplex PCR; TCRdb's copy has only in-frame clones and lacks some. The table has 2,500,000 or so clones, roughly 90% seen once. Remarks on this clone: Its antigen is currently unknown.

This TCR came from a young man in good health. Some clones in this sample may be carry-over from other donors' samples. The J gene is TRBJ2-7, the V gene TRBV15; TRBD2 matches 7 bases. The sample taken for sequencing was naive CD4+ T cells from PBMCs. Subset defined: CD45RA+ positively selected. The CDR3 nucleotides read TGTGCCACCAGCAGAGATTACGGGGGAGGGAGTGTCTACGAGCAGTACTTC. The encoded protein is CATSRDYGGGSVYEQYF.